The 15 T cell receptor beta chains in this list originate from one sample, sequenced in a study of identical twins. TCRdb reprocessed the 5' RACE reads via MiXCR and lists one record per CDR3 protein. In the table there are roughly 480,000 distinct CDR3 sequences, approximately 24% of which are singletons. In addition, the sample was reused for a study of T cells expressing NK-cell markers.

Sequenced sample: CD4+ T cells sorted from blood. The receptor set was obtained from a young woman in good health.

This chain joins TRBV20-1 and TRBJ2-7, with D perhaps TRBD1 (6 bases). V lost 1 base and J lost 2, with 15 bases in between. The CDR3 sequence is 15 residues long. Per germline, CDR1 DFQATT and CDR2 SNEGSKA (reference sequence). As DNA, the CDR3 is TGCAGTGCTAGAGGGGGGCTAGCCATGACCTACGAGCAGTACTTC. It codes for CSARGGLAMTYEQYF.

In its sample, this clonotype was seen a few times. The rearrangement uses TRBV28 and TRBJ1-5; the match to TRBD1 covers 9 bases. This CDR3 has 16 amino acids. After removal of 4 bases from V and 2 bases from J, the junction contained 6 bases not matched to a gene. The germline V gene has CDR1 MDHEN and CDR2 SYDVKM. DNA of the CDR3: TGTGCCAGCAGTTCCCCTGGACAGGGGCGCAATCAGCCCCAGCATTTT. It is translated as CASSSPGQGRNQPQHF.

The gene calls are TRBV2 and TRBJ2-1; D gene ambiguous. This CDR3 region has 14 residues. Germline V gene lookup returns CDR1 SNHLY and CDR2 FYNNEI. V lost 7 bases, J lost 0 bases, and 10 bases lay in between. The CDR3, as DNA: TGTGCCAGCAACGCCGCTAGCTCCTACAATGAGCAGTTCTTC. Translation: CASNAASSYNEQFF.

The CDR3 region has the DNA TGTGCCAGCAGGACTAGCGGGGGGCTCTACGAGCAGTACTTC. Amino acids: CASRTSGGLYEQYF. The chain links TRBV6-1 to TRBJ2-7; 13 bases align to TRBD2. The V gene's germline CDR1 is MNHNS and CDR2 SASEGT. This CDR3 has 14 amino acids. V lost 6 bases, J lost 3 bases, and 2 bases stayed unmatched.

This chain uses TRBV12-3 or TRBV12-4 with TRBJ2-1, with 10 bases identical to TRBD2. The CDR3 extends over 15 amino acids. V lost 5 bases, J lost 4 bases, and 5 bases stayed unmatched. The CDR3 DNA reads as TGTGCCAGCAGTCAGAGCGGGGGGGCTTACAATGAGCAGTTCTTC. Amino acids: CASSQSGGAYNEQFF.

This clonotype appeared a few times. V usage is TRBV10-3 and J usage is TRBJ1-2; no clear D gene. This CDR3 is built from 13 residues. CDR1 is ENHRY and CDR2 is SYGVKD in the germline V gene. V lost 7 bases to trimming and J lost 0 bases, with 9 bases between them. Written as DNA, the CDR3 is TGTGCCATCACTGCAAACGCTAACTATGGCTACACCTTC. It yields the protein CAITANANYGYTF.

CDR3 sequence (DNA): TGCAGTGCCCTGGGGGCTCCTTCAACCTACGAGCAGTACTTC. This translates into CSALGAPSTYEQYF. The V and J genes are TRBV20-1 and TRBJ2-7, with a possible D match to TRBD1 (6 bases). Between the trimmed V and J ends, which lost 6 bases and 2 bases, there was a span of 17 bases. Germline V lookup: CDR1 DFQATT, CDR2 SNEGSKA (reference sequence). The CDR3 totals 14 residues.

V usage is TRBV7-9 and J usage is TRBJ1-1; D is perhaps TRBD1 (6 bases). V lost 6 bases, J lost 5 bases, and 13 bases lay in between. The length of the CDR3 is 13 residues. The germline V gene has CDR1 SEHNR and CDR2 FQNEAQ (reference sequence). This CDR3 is CASSSQGATEAFF. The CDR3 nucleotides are TGTGCCAGCAGTTCACAGGGCGCGACTGAAGCTTTCTTT.

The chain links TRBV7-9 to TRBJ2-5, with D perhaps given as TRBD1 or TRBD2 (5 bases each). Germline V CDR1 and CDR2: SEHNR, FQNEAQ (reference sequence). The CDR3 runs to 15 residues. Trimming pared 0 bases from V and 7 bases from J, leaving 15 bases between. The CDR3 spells CASSLALTGRRTQYF. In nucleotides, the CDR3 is TGTGCCAGCAGCTTAGCGCTTACGGGGCGGCGGACCCAGTACTTC. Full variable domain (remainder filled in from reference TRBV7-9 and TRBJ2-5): DTGVSQNPRHKITKRGQNVTFRCDPISEHNRLYWYRQTLGQGPEFLTYFQNEAQLEKSRLLSDRFSAERPKGSFSTLEIQRTEQGDSAMYLCASSLALTGRRTQYFGPGTRLLVL.

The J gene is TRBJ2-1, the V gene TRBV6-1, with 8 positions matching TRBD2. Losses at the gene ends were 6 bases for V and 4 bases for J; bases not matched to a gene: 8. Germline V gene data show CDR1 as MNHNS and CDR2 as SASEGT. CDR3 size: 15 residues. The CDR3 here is CASRERGLNYNEQFF. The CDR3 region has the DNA TGTGCCAGCAGGGAGCGGGGGCTAAATTACAATGAGCAGTTCTTC.

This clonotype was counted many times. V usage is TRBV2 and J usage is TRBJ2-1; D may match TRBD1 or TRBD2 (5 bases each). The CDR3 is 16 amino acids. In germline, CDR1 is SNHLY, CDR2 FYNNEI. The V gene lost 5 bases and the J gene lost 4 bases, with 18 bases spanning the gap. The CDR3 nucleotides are TGTGCCAGCAGTTCCGGGACCGAGGCCGTTTACAATGAGCAGTTCTTC. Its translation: CASSSGTEAVYNEQFF.

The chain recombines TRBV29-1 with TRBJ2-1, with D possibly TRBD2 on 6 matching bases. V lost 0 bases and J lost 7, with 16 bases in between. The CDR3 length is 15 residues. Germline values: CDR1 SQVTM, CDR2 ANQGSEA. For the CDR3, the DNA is TGCAGCGTTGAAGATCGGGGAGGAGAAAGGAATGAGCAGTTCTTC. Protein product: CSVEDRGGERNEQFF.

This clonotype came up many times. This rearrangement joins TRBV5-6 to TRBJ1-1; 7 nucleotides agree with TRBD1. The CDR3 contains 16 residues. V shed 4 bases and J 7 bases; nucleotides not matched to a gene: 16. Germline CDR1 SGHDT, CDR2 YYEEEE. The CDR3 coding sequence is TGTGCCAGCAGCCTGGTGGGAGGGGGCGAAGGAGGTGAAGCTTTCTTT. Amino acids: CASSLVGGGEGGEAFF.

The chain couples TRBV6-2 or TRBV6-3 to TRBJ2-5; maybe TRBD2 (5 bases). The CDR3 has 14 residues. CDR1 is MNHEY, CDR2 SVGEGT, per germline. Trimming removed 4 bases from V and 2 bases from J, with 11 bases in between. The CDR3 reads CASSSLTIQETQYF. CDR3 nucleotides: TGTGCCAGCAGTTCCCTGACTATACAAGAGACCCAGTACTTC.

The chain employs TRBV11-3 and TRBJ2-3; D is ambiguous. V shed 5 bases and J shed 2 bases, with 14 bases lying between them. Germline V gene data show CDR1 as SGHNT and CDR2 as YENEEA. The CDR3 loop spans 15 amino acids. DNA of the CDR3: TGTGCCAGCAGCCTTGCCTGGGCCCACACAGATACGCAGTATTTT. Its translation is CASSLAWAHTDTQYF.